The clone carrying this T cell receptor beta chain was counted a single time. Antigen specificity is unknown. PCR amplification relied on 60 Vbeta primers (plus 13 Jbeta primers). TCRdb's table, derived via immunoSEQ multiplex PCR, lists solely in-frame clones and lacks some. The sample has approximately 130,000 clones, around 82% seen once. The data are from a study of cytomegalovirus exposure and HLA in healthy donors. Findings of the study overall: Reported findings show TCR beta sequences accurately forecast HLA-A and HLA-B alleles in most subjects. As a later analysis revealed, most CMV-associated TCR beta chains appeared HLA-restricted. Reportedly, cytomegalovirus status was diagnosed with high sensitivity and specificity. Researchers reported in a later analysis that a missense DCLRE1C variant was tied to TCR beta V- and J-gene trimming.

The germline V gene encodes CDR1 SGDLS and CDR2 YYNGEE. J was trimmed by 8 bases and V by 0 bases; bases with no gene match: 7. The CDR3 runs 15 residues. The V call is TRBV9, the J call TRBJ1-3; TRBD1 agrees at 8 bases. This TCR derives from a man over 45 in good health and CMV-seronegative. The specimen sequenced was PBMCs. CDR3 sequence reads: CASSVALDRADTIYF. In nucleotides, the CDR3 is TGTGCCAGCAGCGTAGCCCTGGACAGGGCGGACACCATATATTTT.